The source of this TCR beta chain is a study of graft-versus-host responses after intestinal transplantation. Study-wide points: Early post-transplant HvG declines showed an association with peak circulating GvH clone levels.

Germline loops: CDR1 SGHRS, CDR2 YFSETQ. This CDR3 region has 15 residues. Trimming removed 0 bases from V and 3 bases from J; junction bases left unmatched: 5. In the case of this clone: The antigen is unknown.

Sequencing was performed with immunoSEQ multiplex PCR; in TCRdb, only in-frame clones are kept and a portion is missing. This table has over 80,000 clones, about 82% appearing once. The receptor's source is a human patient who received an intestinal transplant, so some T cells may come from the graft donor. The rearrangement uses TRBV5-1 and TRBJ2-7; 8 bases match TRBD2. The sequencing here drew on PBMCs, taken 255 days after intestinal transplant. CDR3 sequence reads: CASSLAAGGFYEQYF. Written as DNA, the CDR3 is TGCGCCAGCAGCTTGGCGGCGGGGGGCTTCTACGAGCAGTACTTC.